The following is a T cell receptor (beta chain) sequence with its context. The data were produced by immunoSEQ multiplex PCR, yet TCRdb's version contains in-frame clones alone and is incomplete. This sample has over 200,000 clones, with just over 85% found just once. The entry originates in a study of blood T cell repertoires in COVID-19. In the study overall: Sources were T cells, B-cell-depleted T cells, or PBMCs; the material itself was cDNA or gDNA.

Germline CDR1 reads SGHVS; CDR2 reads FNYEAQ. CDR3 length equals 18 residues. The V gene end was trimmed by 5 bases and the J gene end by 4 bases; junction bases not matched to a gene: 18. Adults between about 18 and 89 years of age took part from some 25 US areas. The TCR sequence derives from a man aged 18-30 years who had recovered from COVID-19. Sequenced material: PBMCs or T cells enriched from blood (not recorded which). The chain combines TRBV7-6 with TRBJ1-2; 8 positions match TRBD1. For the CDR3, the DNA is TGTGCCAGCAGCCTCGAACCCGGGACAGGCGTCGAAACCTATGGCTACACCTTC. Translating gives CASSLEPGTGVETYGYTF.